Following are 32 T cell receptor beta chains from one sample sequenced in a study of molecular identifiers for immune sequencing clone quantification. TCRdb reprocessed the PCR reads via MiXCR and lists one record per CDR3 protein. This sample yields approximately 100,000 distinct CDR3 sequences, of which around a third are seen a single time; around 4% belongs to the top ten. The specimen sequenced was naive CD8+ T cells from blood, with Jurkat cell RNA spiked in. Subset: FACS-sorted CD8+CD4-CCR7+CD45RA+ naive T cells. These receptors came from a human donor in good health. Some libraries in this study had Jurkat cell RNA spiked in.

The chain employs TRBV9 and TRBJ2-1, with 11 bases identical to TRBD2. With 4 bases clipped from V and 0 bases from J, the junction kept 9 bases outside the gene matches. Germline assignment: CDR1 SGDLS and CDR2 YYNGEE. The CDR3 is made up of 18 amino acids. The CDR3 DNA is TGTGCCAGCAGCCCCGGGACTAGCGGAGGCAGCTCCTACAATGAGCAGTTCTTC. Its translation: CASSPGTSGGSSYNEQFF.

This sequence joins TRBV6-1 and TRBJ2-1, with TRBD2 matching 10 bases. The CDR3 is 14 amino acids. CDR1 is MNHNS and CDR2 is SASEGT in the germline V gene. The V segment lost 7 bases and the J segment 9 bases; nucleotides outside the gene matches: 9. The CDR3 coding sequence is TGTGCCAGCAAAGTCGCTAGCGGGAGTCTTGAGCAGTTCTTC. It translates to CASKVASGSLEQFF.

Comment on this clonotype: The CDR3 carries no conserved terminal phenylalanine or tryptophan, so it likely arises from a read error. This sequence joins TRBV27 and TRBJ2-3; D not resolved. Germline loops: CDR1 MNHEY, CDR2 SMNVEV (reference sequence). The ends were cut back, 3 bases at V and 5 bases at J, with 6 bases in the middle. The length of the CDR3 is 12 residues. The CDR3 protein is CASSFHGDTQYL. The CDR3 DNA sequence: TGTGCCAGCAGTTTCCATGGAGATACGCAGTATTTA.

This clonotype was found a few times. The chain carries TRBV9 and TRBJ2-3; 9 bases map to TRBD2. V was pared by 2 bases and J by 6 bases, with 7 bases of the junction left unmatched. The CDR3 runs to 15 residues. Germline CDR1 SGDLS, CDR2 YYNGEE. The CDR3 is CASSVSGRNRDTQYF. DNA of the CDR3: TGTGCCAGCAGCGTTAGCGGGAGAAACCGTGATACGCAGTATTTT.

This clonotype was seen a few times. The CDR3 region is CASSWERDEQYF. DNA for the CDR3: TGTGCCAGCAGCTGGGAAAGGGACGAGCAGTACTTC. This chain links TRBV5-6 with TRBJ2-7, with D unresolved. The length of the CDR3 is 12 residues. V lost 3 bases to trimming and J lost 5 bases, with 9 bases between them. Germline CDR1 reads SGHDT; CDR2 reads YYEEEE.

To note about this clonotype: This may arise from a read error, as a much more abundant clone is one base away. V usage is TRBV28 and J usage is TRBJ1-5, with D perhaps matching TRBD1 (5 bases). The CDR3 loop spans 15 amino acids. Per the germline V gene, CDR1 is MDHEN and CDR2 is SYDVKM. CDR3 coding DNA: TGTGCCAGCACCACAGGAGGGATTAGCAATCAGCCCCAGCAATTT. Residues: CASTTGGISNQPQQF.

Note on this clonotype: This could be a read error, since a much larger clone is one nucleotide away. The chain is built from TRBV7-2 and TRBJ2-1; TRBD2 agrees at 9 bases. The CDR3 runs to 16 residues. CDR1 is SGHTA and CDR2 is FQGNSA in the germline V gene. The CDR3 sequence is CAGSLLAGAGYNEQFF. DNA of the CDR3: TGTGCCGGCAGCTTATTAGCGGGAGCTGGATACAATGAGCAGTTCTTC.

This clonotype was seen at least ten times. J is TRBJ1-4 and V is TRBV20-1, with D possibly TRBD1 on 5 matching bases. V was pared by 3 bases and J by 0 bases, with 8 bases between. The germline V gene has CDR1 DFQATT and CDR2 SNEGSKA (reference sequence). The CDR3 is made up of 14 amino acids. In DNA form, the CDR3 reads TGCAGTGCTAGCGAAGGGGCAACTAATGAAAAACTGTTTTTT. Amino acids: CSASEGATNEKLFF.

This chain links TRBV4-2 with TRBJ1-1; D not certain. Deletions cut 2 bases from V and 0 bases from J, with 7 bases between. This CDR3 contains 14 residues. The germline V gene has CDR1 LGHNA and CDR2 YNFKEQ. The CDR3 DNA reads as TGTGCCAGCAGCCAAAATCTATTGAACACTGAAGCTTTCTTT. This translates into CASSQNLLNTEAFF.

This clonotype turned up a few times. The V gene is TRBV3-1, the J gene TRBJ2-3, with D possibly called TRBD1 or TRBD2 (5 bases each). Between the trimmed V and J ends, which lost 4 bases and 2 bases, there was a span of 16 bases. CDR1 is LGHDT, CDR2 YNNKEL, per germline (reference sequence). The CDR3 consists of 16 residues. The CDR3 DNA follows: TGTGCCAGCAGCCCGGGGTCGTTGGGGGACACAGATACGCAGTATTTT. This encodes CASSPGSLGDTDTQYF.

A few counts support this clonotype. The chain recombines TRBV25-1 with TRBJ2-7; 8 bases are shared with TRBD1. The CDR3 runs to 14 residues. V lost 2 bases and J lost 3; bases outside the gene matches: 3. CDR1 MGHDK and CDR2 SYGVNS come from the germline V gene. The CDR3 is CASSETGTGYEQYF. CDR3 in DNA: TGTGCCAGCAGTGAAACCGGGACAGGCTACGAGCAGTACTTC.

The chain recombines TRBV27 with TRBJ2-5; TRBD2 aligns across 7 bases. With V trimmed by 2 bases and J by 4 bases, 1 base remained unmatched. CDR3 length: 13 amino acids. Per the germline V gene, CDR1 is MNHEY and CDR2 is SMNVEV (reference sequence). CDR3 in DNA: TGTGCCAGCAGTTTAGCGGGAGTAGAGACCCAGTACTTC. Its translation is CASSLAGVETQYF.

This clonotype appeared many times. This chain links TRBV10-3 with TRBJ2-2; 7 bases fit TRBD2. Germline CDR1 ENHRY, CDR2 SYGVKD. Trimming at V came to 11 bases and at J to 6 bases, leaving 3 bases not matched to a gene. The CDR3 length is 11 residues. The CDR3, as DNA: TGTGCCTCAGGGAGGGCCGGGGAGCTGTTTTTT. It translates to CASGRAGELFF.

About this clonotype: Germline and junction disagree at one end, which may indicate a read error. The chain couples TRBV28 to TRBJ2-7; 7 positions agree with TRBD1. Germline V lookup: CDR1 MDHEN, CDR2 SYDVKM. This CDR3 has 14 residues. DNA for the CDR3: TGTGCCGGCAGGGACCGGGACAGTACCTACGAGCAGTACTTC. This translates into CAGRDRDSTYEQYF.

This clonotype occurred a few times. The chain carries TRBV20-1 and TRBJ1-1; 8 bases are shared with TRBD1. The CDR3 loop spans 11 amino acids. Germline V gene sequence: CDR1 DFQATT, CDR2 SNEGSKA (reference sequence). Germline trimming cut 3 bases from V and 8 bases from J; bases unmatched to any gene: 2. The CDR3 DNA sequence: TGCAGTGCTAGCTGGACAGGGGAAGCTTTCTTT. Translated, it gives CSASWTGEAFF.

The rearrangement joins TRBV21-1 to TRBJ2-3; TRBD1, the table's D call, was not compared with the DNA. TRBV21-1 constitutes a pseudogene. The CDR3 totals 17 residues. For the CDR3, the DNA is TGTGCCAGCAGCAAAAGGGGGGACAGGGGGCGCACAGATACGCAGTATTTT. It specifies CASSKRGDRGRTDTQYF.

This clonotype occurred many times. This chain connects TRBV27 to TRBJ2-3, with D hard to call. Per germline, CDR1 MNHEY and CDR2 SMNVEV (reference sequence). The CDR3 length is 13 residues. Deletions cut 8 bases from V and 5 bases from J, with 14 bases between. The CDR3 DNA reads TGTGCCAGCTACTACGCCGAGAAAGATACGCAGTATTTT. As protein: CASYYAEKDTQYF.

Details on this clonotype: The CDR3 does not close with the conserved phenylalanine or tryptophan, likely indicating a read error. This chain's CDR3 is CASSLVGGTQPQHS. The DNA for the CDR3 is TGTGCCAGCAGTCTAGTGGGGGGCACTCAGCCCCAGCATTCT. The chain recombines TRBV27 with TRBJ1-5; D possibly corresponds to TRBD1 (6 bases). The germline CDR1 and CDR2 sequences are MNHEY and SMNVEV (reference sequence). This CDR3 spans 14 amino acids. V was cut by 5 bases and J by 6 bases, with 14 bases left in between.

This chain connects TRBV4-3 to TRBJ2-1; D ambiguous. V was cut by 0 bases and J by 9 bases, with 9 bases left in between. The germline gives CDR1 LGHNA, CDR2 YSLEER. This CDR3 spans 13 amino acids. CDR3 bases: TGCGCCAGCAGCCAAGACTTTACCCTTGAGCAGTTCTTC. Protein sequence: CASSQDFTLEQFF.

This clonotype was counted a few times. This chain uses TRBV18 with TRBJ2-7; 7 nucleotides align to TRBD2. The CDR3 runs 14 residues. The germline V gene has CDR1 KGHSH and CDR2 LQKENI. The V segment lost 6 bases and the J segment 3 bases; nucleotides outside the gene matches: 8. The CDR3 DNA reads TGTGCCAGCTCGCATCGGGACTACGTCTACGAGCAGTACTTC. Protein: CASSHRDYVYEQYF.

This rearrangement joins TRBV7-3 to TRBJ2-3; D uncertain. Germline CDR1 and CDR2: SGHTA and FQGTGA. The CDR3 has 13 residues. V was cut by 4 bases and J by 4 bases, with 9 bases left in between. DNA of the CDR3: TGTGCCAGCAGCTATTTCGAAGCAGATACGCAGTATTTT. Amino acids: CASSYFEADTQYF. The variable domain in full, with the rest retrieved from reference TRBV7-3 and TRBJ2-3, is GAGVSQTPSNKVTEKGKYVELRCDPISGHTALYWYRQSLGQGPEFLIYFQGTGAADDSGLPNDRFFAVRPEGSVSTLKIQRTERGDSAVYLCASSYFEADTQYFGPGTRLTVL.

This chain connects TRBV7-9 to TRBJ2-2, with unresolved D. The V end lost 4 bases, the J end lost 5 bases, and 8 bases lay between the germline ends. CDR1 is SEHNR and CDR2 is FQNEAQ in the germline V gene (reference sequence). The CDR3 contains 13 residues. CDR3 amino acids: CASSSGLTGELFF. The CDR3, as DNA: TGTGCCAGCAGCTCAGGTCTGACCGGGGAGCTGTTTTTT.

This clonotype was found many times. The genes are TRBV28 and TRBJ2-6; possibly TRBD2 for D (6 bases). CDR3 length: 15 amino acids. With 6 bases removed from V and 4 bases from J, the gap between germline ends came to 13 bases. The germline CDR1 and CDR2 sequences are MDHEN and SYDVKM. The chain's CDR3 is CASSILATGANVLTF. The DNA for the CDR3 is TGTGCCAGCAGCATACTAGCTACCGGGGCCAACGTCCTGACTTTC.

V and J are TRBV6-2 or TRBV6-3 and TRBJ1-5; D is possibly TRBD1 (5 bases). Germline CDR1 MNHEY, CDR2 SVGEGT. The CDR3 has 13 amino acids. Trimming stripped 6 bases from V and 4 bases from J, with 10 bases between. CDR3 nucleotide sequence: TGTGCCAGCAGGCTGGGGGGTAATCAGCCCCAGCATTTT. Protein: CASRLGGNQPQHF.

With regard to this clonotype: A read error may produce the germline difference seen at one junction end. The chain carries TRBV27 and TRBJ2-7, with D hard to call. Germline assignment: CDR1 MNHEY and CDR2 SMNVEV (reference sequence). The CDR3 contains 13 residues. CDR3 protein: CASSSIPRGPKSF. CDR3 sequence (DNA): TGTGCCAGCAGTTCGATCCCGAGAGGCCCTAAATCCTTC.

In the case of this clonotype: A much larger clone lies a single base off, so this may be a read error. The chain links TRBV2 to TRBJ2-7, with TRBD1 matching over 7 bases. V lost 10 bases and J lost 4; bases outside the gene matches: 10. Germline assignment: CDR1 SNHLY and CDR2 FYNNEI. The CDR3 totals 13 residues. The CDR3 nucleotides are TGTGCCAACAAACAGGGGTCCTCGTACGAGCAGTACTTC. Its translation is CANKQGSSYEQYF.

V is TRBV7-6 and J is TRBJ2-3; maybe TRBD2 (5 bases). CDR1 and CDR2 (germline): SGHVS, FNYEAQ. Trimming removed 7 bases from V and 4 bases from J, with 12 bases in between. This CDR3 has 13 amino acids. CDR3 protein: CASTVGSPDTQYF. The CDR3 coding sequence is TGTGCCAGCACGGTTGGGAGCCCAGATACGCAGTATTTT.

Worth noting for this clonotype: A much more abundant neighbour one base away suggests this may be a read error. This chain connects TRBV7-2 to TRBJ2-3; a possible D gene is TRBD1 (5 bases). Trimming left V 5 bases short and J 2 bases short, with 17 bases between. Germline assignment: CDR1 SGHTA and CDR2 FQGNSA. This CDR3 spans 16 amino acids. CDR3 in DNA: TGTGCCAGCAGCCCCGTACAGGCGGTCCTCACAGATACGCAGTATTTT. It encodes CASSPVQAVLTDTQYF.

In the case of this clonotype: A read error is possible here, since a much larger clone lies one base away. The J gene is TRBJ2-7, the V gene TRBV29-1; unclear D gene. The CDR3 spans 13 residues. CDR1 is SQVTM, CDR2 ANQGSEA, per germline. The V end lost 5 bases, the J end lost 0 bases, and 11 bases lay between the germline ends. This chain's CDR3 is CSVRGYSSYEQYF. CDR3 coding DNA: TGCAGCGTTCGTGGGTACAGCTCCTACGAGCAGTACTTC.

The chain recombines TRBV2 with TRBJ1-4; D remains unclear. The CDR3 totals 12 residues. V lost 6 bases to trimming and J lost 6 bases, with 8 bases between them. Germline CDR1 and CDR2: SNHLY and FYNNEI. CDR3 DNA sequence: TGTGCCAGCAGCGCCGATGATGAAAAACTGTTTTTT. Protein sequence: CASSADDEKLFF.

The CDR3 DNA is TGTGCCAGCAACTTCGCCCCGGGCCCTCGAGAGCAGTACTTC. Translating it yields CASNFAPGPREQYF. This chain uses TRBV7-8 with TRBJ2-7, with D hard to call. The CDR3 runs to 14 residues. V was cut by 7 bases and J by 7 bases, with 20 bases left in between. The germline V gene encodes CDR1 SGHVS and CDR2 FQNEAQ.

This clonotype appeared once. This could be a read error, since a much larger clone is one nucleotide away. The chain joins TRBV14 to TRBJ2-2, with 9 bases matching TRBD2. The CDR3 covers 14 residues. CDR1 SGHDN and CDR2 FVKESK come from the germline V gene. The CDR3: CASSHPTSGGELSF. The CDR3 coding sequence is TGTGCCAGCAGCCACCCGACTAGCGGCGGGGAGCTGTCTTTT.